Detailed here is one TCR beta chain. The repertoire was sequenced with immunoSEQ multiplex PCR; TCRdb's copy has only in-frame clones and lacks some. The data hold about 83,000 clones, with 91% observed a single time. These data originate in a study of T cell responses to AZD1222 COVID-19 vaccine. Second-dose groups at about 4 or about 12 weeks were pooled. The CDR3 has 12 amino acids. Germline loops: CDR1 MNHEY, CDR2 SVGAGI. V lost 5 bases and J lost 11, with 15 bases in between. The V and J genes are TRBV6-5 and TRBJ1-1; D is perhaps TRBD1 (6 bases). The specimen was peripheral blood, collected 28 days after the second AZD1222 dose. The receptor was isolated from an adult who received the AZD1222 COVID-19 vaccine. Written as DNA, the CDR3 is TGTGCCAGCAGTACTGACAGGCGGGCCGCTTTCTTT. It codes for CASSTDRRAAFF.